This TCR beta chain was identified in a study of metastatic and nonmetastatic thyroid tumors. The CDR3 runs to 19 residues. Germline V gene sequence: CDR1 SGHAT, CDR2 FQNNGV. The V segment lost 1 base and the J segment 5 bases; nucleotides outside the gene matches: 12. From the PCR reads, TCRdb re-called clones with MiXCR. The sample has 35,000 to 40,000 clones; less than 25% are singletons. The entire patient cohort was treatment-naive prior to thyroid surgery. The sequence was obtained from a female donor with papillary thyroid cancer or a benign thyroid nodule (not recorded which). Some clones in this sample may be carry-over from other donors' samples. This rearrangement joins TRBV11-2 to TRBJ1-5; 12 nucleotides match TRBD1. Sequenced: blood. The CDR3 DNA sequence: TGTGCCAGCAGCTTAGTCTGGGGACAGGGGGCCAATCGATATCAGCCCCAGCATTTT. Translation: CASSLVWGQGANRYQPQHF.